The 10 T cell receptor beta chains below were found in one sample sequenced in a study of cytomegalovirus exposure and HLA in healthy donors. With 60 Vbeta and 13 Jbeta primers, the PCR was carried out. Assay: immunoSEQ multiplex PCR; the TCRdb copy retains only in-frame clones and omits some. The sample yields tens of thousands of clones, roughly 80% seen once. Sequenced input: PBMCs. Receptors were obtained from a man aged 25-45 years in good health and CMV-seronegative.

This clone showed up just a few times. The V gene is TRBV6-1, the J gene TRBJ2-7; 9 positions agree with TRBD2. There are 14 residues in the CDR3. J was trimmed by 2 bases and V by 7 bases; bases with no gene match: 6. Germline loops: CDR1 MNHNS, CDR2 SASEGT. CDR3 nucleotides: TGTGCCAGCACGTTGACTAGCGGAACCTACGAGCAGTACTTC. Protein product: CASTLTSGTYEQYF.

The rearrangement uses TRBV6-4 and TRBJ1-2; no clear D. The V gene's germline CDR1 is MRHNA and CDR2 SNTAGT. The CDR3 contains 16 residues. V gave up 4 bases and J gave up 2 bases, with 17 bases separating them. The CDR3 sequence: CASSASSGPRNYGYTF. CDR3 in DNA: TGTGCCAGCAGTGCTTCAAGCGGGCCTCGCAACTATGGCTACACCTTC.

This clone was seen a handful of times. The CDR3: CASSPQAGNTEAFF. Written as DNA, the CDR3 is TGCGCCAGCAGCCCTCAAGCTGGGAACACTGAAGCTTTCTTT. The chain has TRBV5-1 and TRBJ1-1; D gene ambiguous. V was pared by 4 bases and J by 1 base, with 11 bases between. Per the germline V gene, CDR1 is SGHRS and CDR2 is YFSETQ. CDR3 length: 14 residues.

V and J are TRBV9 and TRBJ2-5, with no clear D. Trimming removed 7 bases from V and 4 bases from J, with 5 bases in between. The CDR3 loop spans 10 amino acids. Germline V lookup: CDR1 SGDLS, CDR2 YYNGEE. As DNA, the CDR3 is TGTGCCAGCTCCGGAGAGACCCAGTACTTC. Translated, it gives CASSGETQYF.

This clone appeared once. This sequence joins TRBV7-7 and TRBJ1-1, with TRBD1 matching over 7 bases. The V segment lost 5 bases and the J segment 3 bases; nucleotides outside the gene matches: 3. Per germline, CDR1 SSHAT and CDR2 FNYEAQ (reference sequence). The CDR3 loop spans 13 amino acids. CDR3 in DNA: TGTGCCAGCAGCCCGACAGGGTACACTGAAGCTTTCTTT. This gives the protein CASSPTGYTEAFF.

This clone was detected once. The chain employs TRBV14 and TRBJ2-1; D is ambiguous. Germline V gene data show CDR1 as SGHDN and CDR2 as FVKESK. Trimming removed 1 base at V and 6 bases at J, with 13 bases between. The CDR3 extends over 15 amino acids. CDR3 protein: CASSQGLVVGNEQFF. The CDR3 DNA follows: TGTGCCAGCAGCCAAGGCCTAGTCGTAGGCAATGAGCAGTTCTTC.

As DNA, the CDR3 is TGTGCCAGCAGCTTAATTAGTGGTCAGCCCCAGCATTTT. This encodes CASSLISGQPQHF. The chain joins TRBV7-2 to TRBJ1-5; D call uncertain. The CDR3 loop spans 13 amino acids. Germline V gene data show CDR1 as SGHTA and CDR2 as FQGNSA. V was cut by 2 bases and J by 6 bases, with 8 bases left in between.

The chain is built from TRBV5-8 and TRBJ2-3; perhaps TRBD2 as D (5 bases). Trimming stripped 1 base from V and 2 bases from J, with 23 bases between. This CDR3 comprises 19 residues. Germline V gene sequence: CDR1 SGHTS, CDR2 YDEGEE. The CDR3 DNA is TGTGCCAGCAGCTTGAGTCGAGGGCTAGCCAGCTCCGACACAGATACGCAGTATTTT. Protein product: CASSLSRGLASSDTDTQYF.

The V call is TRBV7-9, the J call TRBJ1-6, with D unclear. Germline CDR1 reads SEHNR; CDR2 reads FQNEAQ (reference sequence). This CDR3 spans 14 amino acids. V lost 6 bases, J lost 5 bases, and 11 bases lay in between. The CDR3 reads CASRQSSDNSPLHF. The CDR3, as DNA: TGTGCCAGCAGACAAAGTTCAGATAATTCACCCCTCCACTTT.

This clone has just a few counts. The chain is built from TRBV11-2 and TRBJ2-7; D not resolved. The CDR3 has 13 amino acids. The V gene's germline CDR1 is SGHAT and CDR2 FQNNGV. V was pared by 5 bases and J by 0 bases, with 8 bases between. CDR3 residues: CASSVGFSYEQYF. CDR3 sequence (DNA): TGTGCCAGCAGCGTGGGCTTCTCCTACGAGCAGTACTTC. The entire variable domain, with the rest obtained from reference TRBV11-2 and TRBJ2-7, is as follows: EAGVAQSPRYKIIEKRQSVAFWCNPISGHATLYWYQQILGQGPKLLIQFQNNGVVDDSQLPKDRFSAERLKGVDSTLKIQPAKLEDSAVYLCASSVGFSYEQYFGPGTRLTVT.